A single sample is the source of the 21 T cell receptor beta chains below, sequenced in a study of cytomegalovirus exposure and HLA in healthy donors (dated by TCRdb to about 2017). Library method: the immunoSEQ multiplex PCR assay. The multiplex PCR relied on a mix of 60 forward primers for TCR Vbeta segments and 13 reverse primers for TCR Jbeta segments. Entries here come from immuneACCESS through TCRdb and include only in-frame sequences with V and J called. Some clones fail to appear in such tables; in the studies checked, an unresolved V gene covers under half of the shortfall, and the cause of the remainder is unknown. This sample is represented by around 180,000 clones; roughly 82% of them were singletons. The ten top clones hold more than 0.4% of the sample. Sequencing was done on a sample of PBMCs. These receptors were collected from a woman in her forties or fifties in good health and CMV-seronegative.

The chain employs TRBV9 and TRBJ2-1, with TRBD2 matching 13 bases. This CDR3 spans 16 amino acids. Germline V gene sequence: CDR1 SGDLS, CDR2 YYNGEE. Trimming removed 0 bases from V and 5 bases from J; junction bases left unmatched: 2. The CDR3 sequence is CASSVGTSGGHNEQFF. The CDR3 nucleotides are TGTGCCAGCAGCGTAGGGACTAGCGGGGGTCACAATGAGCAGTTCTTC.

This clone was observed once. The CDR3 reads CASSKAGGQGGPGCNQPQHF. As DNA, the CDR3 is TGTGCCAGCAGCAAAGCTGGGGGACAGGGAGGTCCTGGTTGCAATCAGCCCCAGCATTTT. V gene TRBV21-1 combines with J gene TRBJ1-5; the table's D call, TRBD1, has no DNA check behind it. TRBV21-1 constitutes a pseudogene. This CDR3 has 20 residues.

This chain uses TRBV4-1 with TRBJ1-5; tentatively, D is TRBD1 (6 bases). CDR3 length equals 15 residues. V shed 2 bases and J shed 4 bases, with 12 bases lying between them. CDR1 and CDR2 (germline): MGHRA, YSYEKL. The CDR3 region is CASSQTGTRNQPQHF. In nucleotides, the CDR3 is TGCGCCAGCAGCCAAACCGGGACAAGAAATCAGCCCCAGCATTTT.

J is TRBJ2-5 and V is TRBV5-4, with 12 bases aligning to TRBD1. Germline lookup yields CDR1 SGHNT and CDR2 YYREEE (reference sequence). The CDR3 runs to 17 residues. Trimming removed 2 bases from V and 5 bases from J; junction bases left unmatched: 10. CDR3 nucleotides: TGTGCCAGCAGCTTCCCCGGGACAGGGGGCTTTGGGGAGACCCAGTACTTC. Its protein is CASSFPGTGGFGETQYF.

The rearrangement uses TRBV6-5 and TRBJ1-4; 7 bases fit TRBD1. CDR3 size: 13 residues. Trimming took 8 bases from V and 7 from J; bases not matched to a gene: 7. CDR1 and CDR2 from the germline V gene are MNHEY and SVGAGI. DNA for the CDR3: TGTGCCAGCTCCGGGACAGCGTCTGAAAAACTGTTTTTT. Translation: CASSGTASEKLFF.

The rearrangement joins TRBV4-1 to TRBJ1-2; no reliable D call. The CDR3 totals 17 residues. Trimming pared 5 bases from V and 4 bases from J, leaving 23 bases between. From germline, CDR1 is MGHRA and CDR2 YSYEKL. The DNA for the CDR3 is TGCGCCAGCAGCTTACGATGGGAGGGCCTCCGAATCTATGGCTACACCTTC. Its protein product is CASSLRWEGLRIYGYTF.

The CDR3 protein is CASSESRTGVGANVLTF. The CDR3, as DNA: TGCGCCAGCAGTGAGTCGAGGACAGGGGTCGGGGCCAACGTCCTGACTTTC. This sequence joins TRBV10-2 and TRBJ2-6, with TRBD1 identical over 9 bases. The trim removed 0 bases at V and 4 bases at J, leaving 4 bases unmatched. Germline V gene sequence: CDR1 WSHSY, CDR2 SAAADI. The CDR3 length is 17 residues.

The rearrangement joins TRBV28 to TRBJ2-7; no reliable D call. CDR1 MDHEN and CDR2 SYDVKM come from the germline V gene. With 6 bases removed from V and 0 bases from J, the gap between germline ends came to 9 bases. The CDR3 runs 13 residues. The CDR3 loop reads CASRRPSSYEQYF. As DNA, the CDR3 is TGTGCCAGCAGACGACCTAGCTCCTACGAGCAGTACTTC.

This clone has a handful of counts. The chain employs TRBV5-4 and TRBJ2-3; 10 nucleotides line up with TRBD1. Germline assignment: CDR1 SGHNT and CDR2 YYREEE (reference sequence). The V segment lost 4 bases and the J segment 4 bases; nucleotides outside the gene matches: 6. The CDR3 length is 15 residues. DNA for the CDR3: TGTGCCAGCAGCCCCGGGACAGGGGTCGCAGATACGCAGTATTTT. It translates to CASSPGTGVADTQYF. Full variable domain (missing parts from reference TRBV5-4 and TRBJ2-3): ETGVTQSPTHLIKTRGQQVTLRCSSQSGHNTVSWYQQALGQGPQFIFQYYREEENGRGNFPPRFSGLQFPNYSSELNVNALELDDSALYLCASSPGTGVADTQYFGPGTRLTVL.

Here the CDR3 reads CASGSAGVLSGNTIYF. CDR3 coding DNA: TGTGCTAGTGGTTCCGCAGGGGTCTTGTCCGGAAACACCATATATTTT. The chain uses TRBV12-5 and TRBJ1-3; TRBD1 might be the D (6 bases). Germline V gives CDR1 LGHNT, CDR2 FRNRAP. V was cut by 4 bases and J by 4 bases, with 17 bases left in between. This CDR3 is 16 amino acids long.

Note on this clone: An end of the junction does not agree with germline; a read error may underlie this. The chain is built from TRBV7-7 and TRBJ2-2, with 7 positions matching TRBD2. CDR3 length: 16 amino acids. Germline CDR1 is SSHAT and CDR2 is FNYEAQ (reference sequence). The DNA for the CDR3 is TGTGCTAGCAGCTTAACAGCCCGGGAGGACACCGGGGAGCTGTTTTTT. Translating gives CASSLTAREDTGELFF.

The gene calls are TRBV27 and TRBJ1-2; 7 bases map to TRBD1. The V and J ends lost 4 bases and 5 bases, in that order; junction bases with no gene match: 4. The germline V gene encodes CDR1 MNHEY and CDR2 SMNVEV (reference sequence). The CDR3 is 13 residues long. The CDR3 region is CASSSGQPYGYTF. CDR3 DNA sequence: TGTGCCAGCAGTTCGGGACAGCCTTATGGCTACACCTTC.

The chain couples TRBV7-2 to TRBJ2-3; 13 bases align to TRBD2. Looked up from germline, CDR1 is SGHTA and CDR2 is FQGNSA. Trimming at V came to 5 bases and at J to 6 bases, leaving 5 bases not matched to a gene. The CDR3 runs to 15 residues. The CDR3 sequence: CASSHGLAGVDTQYF. The CDR3 DNA follows: TGTGCCAGCAGCCACGGACTAGCGGGGGTTGATACGCAGTATTTT.

The rearrangement uses TRBV11-2 and TRBJ2-7; the D is unclear. V shed 0 bases and J shed 0 bases, with 9 bases lying between them. The CDR3 totals 15 residues. The germline V gene encodes CDR1 SGHAT and CDR2 FQNNGV. CDR3 in amino acids: CASSLDTLSSYEQYF. The DNA of the CDR3 is TGTGCCAGCAGCTTAGACACTCTAAGCTCCTACGAGCAGTACTTC. The full variable domain, completed using reference TRBV11-2 and TRBJ2-7, is EAGVAQSPRYKIIEKRQSVAFWCNPISGHATLYWYQQILGQGPKLLIQFQNNGVVDDSQLPKDRFSAERLKGVDSTLKIQPAKLEDSAVYLCASSLDTLSSYEQYFGPGTRLTVT.

The V call is TRBV7-8, the J call TRBJ2-1; 7 nucleotides align to TRBD2. The germline V gene encodes CDR1 SGHVS and CDR2 FQNEAQ. CDR3 size: 16 residues. The V and J ends lost 0 bases and 3 bases, in that order; junction bases with no gene match: 5. CDR3 sequence: CASSLAGPGGYNEQFF. CDR3 nucleotides: TGTGCCAGCAGCTTAGCTGGGCCGGGGGGCTACAATGAGCAGTTCTTC.

V usage is TRBV23-1 and J usage is TRBJ2-1; 10 positions agree with TRBD1. TRBV23-1 is sorted into the ORF group, with uncertain function. Trimming at V came to 4 bases and at J to 6 bases, leaving 12 bases not matched to a gene. The CDR3 spans 17 residues. The CDR3 sequence is CASSPREGTGVRNEQFF. The CDR3 coding sequence is TGCGCCAGCAGTCCACGGGAAGGGACAGGGGTCCGCAATGAGCAGTTCTTC.

The rearrangement joins TRBV7-3 to TRBJ2-5; possible D gene TRBD2, 6 bases. The CDR3 is 13 residues long. V lost 5 bases and J 5 bases, leaving 12 bases between the germline ends. Germline assignment: CDR1 SGHTA and CDR2 FQGTGA. CDR3 sequence reads: CASSRGTKETQYF. CDR3 nucleotides: TGTGCCAGCAGCCGCGGGACGAAGGAGACCCAGTACTTC.

Written as DNA, the CDR3 is TGTGCCATCAGTGAGATAGCGGGAGGGCCAAATGAGCAGTTCTTC. It encodes CAISEIAGGPNEQFF. The chain recombines TRBV10-3 with TRBJ2-1; 11 bases are shared with TRBD2. The CDR3 covers 15 residues. CDR1 and CDR2 from the germline V gene are ENHRY and SYGVKD. Unmatched junction bases numbered 4, after V lost 2 bases and J lost 7 bases.

This chain connects TRBV5-1 to TRBJ1-6; tentatively, D is TRBD1 (6 bases). The germline V and J ends were trimmed by 3 bases and 10 bases, with 17 bases remaining between them. Germline assignment: CDR1 SGHRS and CDR2 YFSETQ. The CDR3 runs to 15 residues. The CDR3 loop reads CASSSTGLRASPLHF. The CDR3 DNA reads as TGCGCCAGCAGCTCAACAGGGTTGAGAGCGTCACCCCTCCACTTT.

The V gene is TRBV27, the J gene TRBJ2-3; 8 positions agree with TRBD2. Germline lookup yields CDR1 MNHEY and CDR2 SMNVEV (reference sequence). The CDR3 runs 14 residues. Trimming cost V 5 bases and J 6 bases; bases outside gene matches: 7. This CDR3 reads CASSPTSGLDTQYF. CDR3 bases: TGTGCCAGCAGTCCAACTAGCGGTCTGGATACGCAGTATTTT.

The V and J genes are TRBV30 and TRBJ2-5; 7 nucleotides match TRBD1. The DNA end is more similar to TRBJ2-7, so the J call may be wrong. Germline CDR1 GTSNPN, CDR2 SVGIG (reference sequence). There are 14 residues in the CDR3. DNA for the CDR3: TGTGCCTGGAGAAAGACAGGGAGTCTCTACGAGCAGTACTTC. This sequence encodes CAWRKTGSLYEQYF.